The rows below give T cell receptor beta chains drawn from one sample of a study of control samples from healthy donors and cancer patients. Data came from immunoSEQ multiplex PCR; TCRdb stores just in-frame clones and leaves some out. The sample shows about 160,000 clones, nearly 96% of them seen only once. Sequenced material: blood. These receptor sequences come from a woman aged 25 to 39 in good health. Each CDR3 is given with its conserved first and last residue. Fields, in order: J gene, V gene, clone size, D gene, CDR3 DNA, CDR3 protein. A D gene is named only where the DNA matches it firmly. The size of a clone is reported for some rows only, either as once, few or many, or as a class for expanded clones.

TRBJ1-4,TRBV7-9,few,NA,TGTGCCAGCAGCACGGGGTATCCCCTGATGGGCCAGGAAAAACTGTTTTTT,CASSTGYPLMGQEKLFF
TRBJ1-3,TRBV9,NA,NA,TGTGCCAGCAGCGCGACCGGGACGCCTGGAAACACCATATATTTT,CASSATGTPGNTIYF
TRBJ2-1,TRBV5-8,NA,TRBD1,TGTGCCAGCAGCTTGAGAAGGGGGCTTTCCTACAATGAGCAGTTCTTC,CASSLRRGLSYNEQFF
TRBJ1-2,TRBV2,NA,NA,TGTGCCAGCAGCAGGGAGACAGCTAACTATGGCTACACCTTC,CASSRETANYGYTF
TRBJ2-5,TRBV13,NA,TRBD2,TGTGCCAGCAGCTGGGGGACTAGCGGGAGGCGGGCCCAGTACTTC,CASSWGTSGRRAQYF
TRBJ1-1,TRBV28,NA,NA,TGTGCCAAGGCGCATCTGAACACTGAAGCTTTCTTT,CAKAHLNTEAFF
TRBJ2-1,TRBV5-1,once,NA,TGCGCCAGCATCGATCCCTATCGGTCAACTGAGCAGTTCTTC,CASIDPYRSTEQFF
TRBJ1-2,TRBV7-9,NA,NA,TGTGCCAGCAGCCTGACAGGCGGCTACACCTTC,CASSLTGGYTF
TRBJ1-2,TRBV27,once,NA,TGTGCCAGCAGTCCCCAGCGACAGCTCTACTATGGCTACACCTTC,CASSPQRQLYYGYTF
TRBJ1-6,TRBV3-1/TRBV3-2,NA,TRBD1,TGTGCCAGCAGCGAACTTAGTCGACAGGGATTCGATTCACCCCTCCACTTT,CASSELSRQGFDSPLHF
TRBJ1-1,TRBV28,NA,NA,TGTGCCAGCAGATCTCCTCCTTCGACTTTCTTT,CASRSPPSTFF
TRBJ2-1,TRBV5-1,NA,TRBD2,TGCGCCAGCAGCCAGAAGGGACTAGCGGACCTTGGCTCCTACAATGAGCAGTTCTTC,CASSQKGLADLGSYNEQFF